This TCR beta chain was captured by sequencing in a study of blood T cell repertoires in COVID-19 (dated by TCRdb to the early 2020s). The study in broad terms: Collaborator samples came from the United States, Italy and Spain and covered acute and convalescent phases of COVID-19. The prospective study material was composed of cDNA or gDNA derived from T cells, B-cell-depleted T cells, or PBMCs. Deeply sampled blood TCRbeta repertoires from subjects exposed to, actively infected with, or recovered from COVID-19 were included in the dataset. The repertoires were released in a freely available public database intended as a resource for research on the immune response to SARS-CoV-2. The samples were drawn from the first 160 participants of the ongoing ImmuneRACE study and from about 1,200 subjects provided by 6 global collaborators. A de-identified subject ID, COVID-19 status, age in years and sex were almost always included in the sample metadata. Where HLA class I and class II types were available, the types were taken from metadata supplied by the sample provider, not from assay-based typing. The full study reports these points: Clinical and demographic metadata were provided uncurated, with the amount varying by source and participant.

With respect to this clone: The antigen this receptor binds is unknown. Nothing much larger sits one base from this clone, and base qualities are not available.

The immunoSEQ Assay, a bias-controlled multiplex PCR, was used to amplify TCRbeta CDR3 regions from genomic DNA. The paper's processing steps were these. Within the assay, amplification of reference gene primers was used to estimate how many nucleated cells each sample contained. To quantify the absolute abundance of each unique TCRbeta CDR3 rearrangement, sequence reads were collapsed and filtered. For each sample, productive Simpson clonality was calculated by taking the square root of Simpson's diversity index across productive rearrangements. TCRdb holds this immuneACCESS table with in-frame rearrangements only. Some clones are missing; in checked studies, unresolved V genes explain under half, and the rest has no known cause. V, J and clone size reflect that table, while D and trimming were determined from the DNA. A total of about 83,000 clones appear in this sample, more than 75% of them only once. The ten largest clones represent less than 20% of the sample.

Whole blood was collected in K2EDTA tubes by collaborating institutions according to the institutions' own protocols. For TCRbeta analysis, collaborators shipped samples as frozen whole blood, isolated PBMCs, or DNA extracted from either of those sample types. The specimen sequenced was peripheral blood. This sequence was found in a woman at least 80 years old with active or convalescent COVID-19.

The bases are TGTGCCAGCAGCTCTAGAGCCGCGGGGGGCGAGACCCAGTACTTC. The encoded protein is CASSSRAAGGETQYF. This receptor chain uses TRBV13 and TRBJ2-5, and 8 junction bases match TRBD2. Including the terminal cysteine and phenylalanine, the CDR3 comprises 15 residues. Only the CDR3 DNA is retained, 45 bases long and in frame from the first base. The germline V gene (reference sequence) gives CDR1 as PRHDT and CDR2 as FYEKMQ. V lost 4 bases and J lost 5 bases, and the count of bases not matched to a germline gene is 9.